The 24 T cell receptor beta chains reported below all come from one sample, sequenced in a study of chemoradiotherapy in HPV16-positive cancers. Assay: immunoSEQ multiplex PCR; the TCRdb copy retains only in-frame clones and omits some. The sample shows about 53,000 clones, about 92% of them seen only once. The specimen was blood, collected from a patient who underwent chemoradiotherapy. These receptors were taken from a human donor with HPV-associated anogenital cancer.

This clone occurred once. The rearrangement links TRBV25-1 to TRBJ1-1; no clear D. This CDR3 contains 15 residues. Germline V CDR1 and CDR2: MGHDK, SYGVNS. The ends were cut back, 3 bases at V and 5 bases at J, with 16 bases in the middle. CDR3 coding DNA: TGTGCCAGCAGTGAGGGTAGTTTCTTAGGGACTGAAGCTTTCTTT. It yields the protein CASSEGSFLGTEAFF.

This chain connects TRBV5-1 to TRBJ2-2; D is ambiguous. The CDR3 runs to 13 residues. V gave up 9 bases and J gave up 4 bases, with 13 bases separating them. Germline V gene data show CDR1 as SGHRS and CDR2 as YFSETQ. The CDR3 nucleotides read TGCGCCACCCCGGTGGGCCCCACCGGGGAGCTGTTTTTT. It codes for CATPVGPTGELFF.

This chain connects TRBV2 to TRBJ2-7; no definite D call. The germline V gene has CDR1 SNHLY and CDR2 FYNNEI. CDR3 length equals 12 residues. V gave up 8 bases and J gave up 1 base, with 9 bases separating them. CDR3 loop: CASRKDSYEQYF. As DNA, the CDR3 is TGTGCCAGCCGGAAAGATTCCTACGAGCAGTACTTC.

In DNA, the CDR3 is TGTGCCAGCAGCCCCGGGGGGCTAAGCACCGGGGAGCTGTTTTTT. Protein: CASSPGGLSTGELFF. V gene TRBV7-2 combines with J gene TRBJ2-2; D may be TRBD2 (7 bases). CDR3 length equals 15 residues. V was cut by 5 bases and J by 4 bases, with 14 bases left in between. Germline V CDR1 and CDR2: SGHTA, FQGNSA. The full variable domain, completed using reference TRBV7-2 and TRBJ2-2, is GAGVSQSPSNKVTEKGKDVELRCDPISGHTALYWYRQSLGQGLEFLIYFQGNSAPDKSGLPSDRFSAERTGGSVSTLTIQRTQQEDSAVYLCASSPGGLSTGELFFGEGSRLTVL.

CDR3 DNA: TGCGCCAGCAGCTTGGCCACCGGGGAGCTGTTTTTT. This gives the protein CASSLATGELFF. The rearrangement links TRBV5-1 to TRBJ2-2; D is ambiguous. Looked up from germline, CDR1 is SGHRS and CDR2 is YFSETQ. V shed 0 bases and J shed 4 bases, with 1 base lying between them. The CDR3 spans 12 residues.

This chain uses TRBV10-3 with TRBJ2-1, with D possibly TRBD1 on 6 matching bases. Trimming stripped 0 bases from V and 7 bases from J, with 16 bases between. The CDR3 covers 16 residues. Germline V CDR1 and CDR2: ENHRY, SYGVKD. The CDR3 reads CAISESNRELRNEQFF. DNA for the CDR3: TGTGCCATCAGTGAGTCGAACAGGGAGCTGAGGAATGAGCAGTTCTTC.

The J gene is TRBJ1-1, the V gene TRBV29-1; D possibly corresponds to TRBD1 (6 bases). Trimming removed 5 bases at V and 7 bases at J, with 17 bases between. Germline CDR1 and CDR2: SQVTM and ANQGSEA. This CDR3 is built from 13 residues. The DNA for the CDR3 is TGCAGCGTTTCTCGCGCGGGGGCGGGTGAAGCTTTCTTT. Translated: CSVSRAGAGEAFF.

V gene TRBV7-9 combines with J gene TRBJ1-4; TRBD1 matches at 8 bases. Per germline, CDR1 SEHNR and CDR2 FQNEAQ (reference sequence). The CDR3 is made up of 15 amino acids. J gave up 5 bases and V 6 bases, and 8 bases lay outside the gene matches. CDR3 in amino acids: CASSLTTGGNEKLFF. The CDR3 bases are TGTGCCAGCAGTTTAACTACAGGGGGAAATGAAAAACTGTTTTTT.

On this clone itself: This specimen includes other DNA sequences encoding the same CDR3. This chain connects TRBV7-7 to TRBJ1-3; TRBD1 agrees at 8 bases. Germline assignment: CDR1 SSHAT and CDR2 FNYEAQ (reference sequence). This CDR3 spans 15 amino acids. After removal of 4 bases from V and 7 bases from J, the junction contained 9 bases not matched to a gene. The CDR3 coding sequence is TGTGCCAGCAGCTCCGGGACAGGCGGCGCGAACACCATATATTTT. Its translation: CASSSGTGGANTIYF.

The CDR3 loop reads CASSLTGDTQYF. As DNA, the CDR3 is TGCGCCAGCAGCTTGACGGGGGATACGCAGTATTTT. The rearrangement links TRBV5-1 to TRBJ2-3; weak D call: TRBD2 (5 bases). Germline lookup yields CDR1 SGHRS and CDR2 YFSETQ. Trimming left V 1 base short and J 6 bases short, with 6 bases between. This CDR3 spans 12 amino acids.

This clone occurred a few times. The chain recombines TRBV2 with TRBJ1-2, with D perhaps matching TRBD1 (6 bases). The CDR3 loop spans 14 amino acids. Trimming cost V 6 bases and J 2 bases, with 13 bases left between them. The germline V gene encodes CDR1 SNHLY and CDR2 FYNNEI. The DNA of the CDR3 is TGTGCCAGCAGGGAGGACAGATACAACTATGGCTACACCTTC. Translated: CASREDRYNYGYTF.

The CDR3 is CASTGGGGHQPQHF. The DNA for the CDR3 is TGTGCCAGCACCGGCGGAGGGGGACATCAGCCCCAGCATTTT. The chain has TRBV7-9 and TRBJ1-5; a possible D gene is TRBD1 (6 bases). CDR3 length equals 14 residues. Between the trimmed V and J ends, which lost 7 bases and 5 bases, there was a span of 15 bases. The germline V gene encodes CDR1 SEHNR and CDR2 FQNEAQ (reference sequence).

J is TRBJ2-7 and V is TRBV9; 10 bases agree with TRBD1. With V trimmed by 3 bases and J by 2 bases, 5 bases remained unmatched. The CDR3 consists of 15 residues. Per germline, CDR1 SGDLS and CDR2 YYNGEE. The CDR3 here is CASSEGTGVAYEQYF. DNA for the CDR3: TGTGCCAGCAGCGAGGGGACAGGGGTTGCCTACGAGCAGTACTTC.

The chain has TRBV4-3 and TRBJ2-6; no reliable D call. Trimming took off 2 bases at V and 0 bases at J, with 17 bases between the two ends. CDR1 and CDR2 (germline): LGHNA, YSLEER. There are 19 residues in the CDR3. CDR3 nucleotide sequence: TGCGCCAGCAGCCAAAACTCCGGAATTACTTCCTCTGGGGCCAACGTCCTGACTTTC. The encoded protein is CASSQNSGITSSGANVLTF.

The chain is built from TRBV7-2 and TRBJ2-3; D possibly corresponds to TRBD2 (5 bases). The germline gives CDR1 SGHTA, CDR2 FQGNSA. The CDR3 runs 14 residues. V dropped 3 bases and J dropped 2 bases, with 9 bases sitting between them. This CDR3 is CASSFSGSTDTQYF. The CDR3, as DNA: TGTGCCAGCAGCTTTTCGGGATCCACAGATACGCAGTATTTT.

V is TRBV9 and J is TRBJ2-5; 9 bases are shared with TRBD2. The CDR3 sequence is 14 residues long. The germline CDR1 and CDR2 sequences are SGDLS and YYNGEE. Trimming took 3 bases from V and 5 from J; bases not matched to a gene: 5. The CDR3 DNA reads as TGTGCCAGCAGCGCAGGGACTAGCAGGGAGACCCAGTACTTC. Protein product: CASSAGTSRETQYF. The full variable domain, completed using reference TRBV9 and TRBJ2-5, is DSGVTQTPKHLITATGQRVTLRCSPRSGDLSVYWYQQSLDQGLQFLIQYYNGEERAKGNILERFSAQQFPDLHSELNLSSLELGDSALYFCASSAGTSRETQYFGPGTRLLVL.

J is TRBJ1-2 and V is TRBV12-5; 8 nucleotides line up with TRBD1. The V segment lost 1 base and the J segment 3 bases; nucleotides outside the gene matches: 16. CDR1 is LGHNT, CDR2 FRNRAP, per germline. The CDR3 extends over 19 amino acids. CDR3 in DNA: TGTGCTAGTGGTTTGGGTCGACAGGGGATTAGGCTATGGGACTATGGCTACACCTTC. Amino acids: CASGLGRQGIRLWDYGYTF.

The chain couples TRBV7-2 to TRBJ2-7, with a possible D match to TRBD1 (6 bases). The germline CDR1 and CDR2 sequences are SGHTA and FQGNSA. This CDR3 contains 16 residues. The V gene lost 5 bases and the J gene lost 0 bases, with 17 bases spanning the gap. CDR3 loop: CASSTPAGANSYEQYF. CDR3 nucleotide sequence: TGTGCCAGCAGCACCCCGGCAGGGGCTAACTCCTACGAGCAGTACTTC. The full variable domain, in which reference TRBV7-2 and TRBJ2-7 provide the parts outside the CDR3, is GAGVSQSPSNKVTEKGKDVELRCDPISGHTALYWYRQSLGQGLEFLIYFQGNSAPDKSGLPSDRFSAERTGGSVSTLTIQRTQQEDSAVYLCASSTPAGANSYEQYFGPGTRLTVT.

The chain recombines TRBV6-5 with TRBJ1-2; D may be TRBD1 (6 bases). The germline gives CDR1 MNHEY, CDR2 SVGAGI. The CDR3 totals 13 residues. V was trimmed by 6 bases and J by 2 bases, leaving 10 bases between them. CDR3 protein: CASSRGTNYGYTF. The CDR3 coding sequence is TGTGCCAGCAGCAGGGGTACCAACTATGGCTACACCTTC.

A word on this clone: The junction shows a germline mismatch at one end, possibly a read error. This chain connects TRBV15 to TRBJ2-7; the match to TRBD1 covers 9 bases. The CDR3 has 13 amino acids. Germline CDR1 LNHNV, CDR2 YYDKDF (reference sequence). The CDR3 sequence is CATSSRDRAFRDF. Written as DNA, the CDR3 is TGTGCCACCAGCAGCCGGGACAGGGCGTTTCGGGACTTC. Looking up the rest from reference TRBV15 and TRBJ2-7 gives the full variable domain: DAMVIQNPRYQVTQFGKPVTLSCSQTLNHNVMYWYQQKSSQAPKLLFHYYDKDFNNEADTPDNFQSRRPNTSFCFLDIRSPGLGDTAMYLCATSSRDRAFRDFGPGTRLTVT.

In this sample, this clone turned up once. The chain recombines TRBV5-5 with TRBJ1-4; unclear D gene. V shed 1 base and J shed 0 bases, with 4 bases lying between them. The CDR3 spans 14 residues. The germline V gene encodes CDR1 SGHKS and CDR2 YYEKEE (reference sequence). The chain's CDR3 is CASSLKSTNEKLFF. The CDR3 nucleotides read TGTGCCAGCAGCTTGAAGTCAACTAATGAAAAACTGTTTTTT.

The chain uses TRBV5-5 and TRBJ1-1; unclear D gene. Germline CDR1 and CDR2: SGHKS and YYEKEE (reference sequence). The CDR3 is 17 residues long. V was pared by 0 bases and J by 1 base, with 16 bases between. CDR3 coding DNA: TGTGCCAGCAGCTTGGCGTCCTTATTGATGGGGAACACTGAAGCTTTCTTT. Translated, it gives CASSLASLLMGNTEAFF.

This chain uses TRBV9 with TRBJ2-2; no clear D. This CDR3 comprises 13 residues. V lost 0 bases and J lost 2, with 2 bases in between. Germline V gene data show CDR1 as SGDLS and CDR2 as YYNGEE. DNA for the CDR3: TGTGCCAGCAGCGTAGGAAACACCGGGGAGCTGTTTTTT. It is translated as CASSVGNTGELFF.

The chain joins TRBV13 to TRBJ2-2; 8 nucleotides align to TRBD1. The CDR3 runs to 16 residues. The germline V gene has CDR1 PRHDT and CDR2 FYEKMQ (reference sequence). V lost 5 bases and J lost 5; bases outside the gene matches: 10. In nucleotides, the CDR3 is TGTGCCAGCAGCCCCCAGACAGGGGTTTTAACCGGGGAGCTGTTTTTT. It is translated as CASSPQTGVLTGELFF.